This is a list of T cell receptor beta chains from one sample in a study of blood T cell repertoires in COVID-19. The table came from immunoSEQ multiplex PCR; TCRdb's copy has only in-frame clones and leaves some out. The repertoire consists of approximately 200,000 clones, with 70% to 90% occurring once and the leading ten covering roughly 4%. The sequenced sample was PBMCs or T cells enriched from blood (not recorded which). The receptors were sampled from a woman aged 25 to 39 who had been exposed to COVID-19. The CDR3 runs from the conserved cysteine through the conserved F or W. The D gene is left open where the match is weak.

cdr3_length v_call d_call cdr3_aa
13 TRBV11-3 TRBD1 CASSSDRAGEQFF
12 TRBV6-6 . CASRARDEKLFF
14 TRBV5-4 . CASSPRQRNTEAFF
14 TRBV6-5 . CASSYLTDTDTQYF
19 TRBV2 TRBD1 CASSVGTAGRAILTDTQYF
16 TRBV4-1 . CASSQDVRSRLGGYTF
13 TRBV7-2 TRBD1 CASSLGRDREQYF
15 TRBV6-1 TRBD2 CASSERSGGAGTQYF
15 TRBV19 . CASTYRGAQGYGYTF
15 TRBV5-5 . CASSLFAAGTGELFF
15 TRBV19 . CASSDQGSSGNTIYF
14 TRBV5-1 . CASSLGGGKDTQYF
15 TRBV12-5 TRBD1 CASGLAGGITDTQYF